These 2 T cell receptor beta chains came from one sample sequenced in a study of CD8+ T cells in alopecia areata. Sample treatment: oral pan-JAK inhibitor, 5-10 mg twice daily. Extracted RNA was reverse transcribed, and the resulting cDNA served as sequencing template. The method was immunoSEQ multiplex PCR; TCRdb's version includes in-frame clones alone and lacks a portion of them. This table holds about 140,000 clones, roughly nine tenths found once. Specimen: CD8+ T cells sorted from blood, collected at week 4, from a patient treated with tofacitinib. The receptors shown here come from a human donor with alopecia areata.

This chain connects TRBV6-4 to TRBJ1-2; D is uncertain. The ends were cut back, 5 bases at V and 4 bases at J, with 14 bases in the middle. This CDR3 is built from 14 residues. Germline V gives CDR1 MRHNA, CDR2 SNTAGT. The CDR3 loop reads CASSPHSEFYGYTF. The CDR3, as DNA: TGTGCCAGCAGTCCACATTCAGAGTTCTATGGCTACACCTTC.

The J gene is TRBJ1-6, the V gene TRBV15; D is ambiguous. The germline V gene encodes CDR1 LNHNV and CDR2 YYDKDF (reference sequence). V shed 1 base and J shed 10 bases, with 11 bases lying between them. The CDR3 loop spans 14 amino acids. Here the CDR3 DNA reads TGTGCCACCAGCAGAGTGGGCAGTGGGTCACCCCTCCACTTT. Its translation is CATSRVGSGSPLHF.